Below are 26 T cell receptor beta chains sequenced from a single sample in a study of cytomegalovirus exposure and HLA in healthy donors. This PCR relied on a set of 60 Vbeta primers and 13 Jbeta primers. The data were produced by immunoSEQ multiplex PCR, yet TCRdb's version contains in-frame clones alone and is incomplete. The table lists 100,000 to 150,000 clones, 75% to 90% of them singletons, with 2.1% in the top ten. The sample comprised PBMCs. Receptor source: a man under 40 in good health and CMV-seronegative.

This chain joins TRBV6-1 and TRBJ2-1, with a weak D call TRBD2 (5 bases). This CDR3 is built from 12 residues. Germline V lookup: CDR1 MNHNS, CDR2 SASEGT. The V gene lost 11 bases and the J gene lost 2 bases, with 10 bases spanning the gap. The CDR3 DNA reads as TGTGCCGCGGGTAGGCCCTACAATGAGCAGTTCTTC. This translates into CAAGRPYNEQFF.

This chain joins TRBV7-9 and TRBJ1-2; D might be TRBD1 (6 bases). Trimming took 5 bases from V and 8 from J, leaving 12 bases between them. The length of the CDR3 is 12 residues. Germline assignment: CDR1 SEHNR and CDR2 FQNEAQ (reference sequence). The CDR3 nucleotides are TGTGCCAGCAGCATCGGGACACGGGGCTACACCTTC. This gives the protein CASSIGTRGYTF.

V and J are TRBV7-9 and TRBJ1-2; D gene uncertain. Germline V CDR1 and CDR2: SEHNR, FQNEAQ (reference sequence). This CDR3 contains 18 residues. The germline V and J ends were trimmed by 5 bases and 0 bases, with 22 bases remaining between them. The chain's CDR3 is CASSPFILERESNYGYTF. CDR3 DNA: TGTGCCAGCAGCCCGTTTATCCTTGAGAGGGAATCTAACTATGGCTACACCTTC.

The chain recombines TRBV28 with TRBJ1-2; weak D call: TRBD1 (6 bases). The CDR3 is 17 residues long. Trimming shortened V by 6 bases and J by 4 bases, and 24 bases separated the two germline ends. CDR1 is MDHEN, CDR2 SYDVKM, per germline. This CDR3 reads CASRGITGPRTIYGYTF. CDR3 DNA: TGTGCCAGCAGGGGTATAACAGGGCCCCGAACTATCTATGGCTACACCTTC.

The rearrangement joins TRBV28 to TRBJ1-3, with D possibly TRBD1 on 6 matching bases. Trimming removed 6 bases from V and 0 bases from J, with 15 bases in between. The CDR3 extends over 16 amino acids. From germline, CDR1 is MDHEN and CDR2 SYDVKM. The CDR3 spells CASRQTGTTSGNTIYF. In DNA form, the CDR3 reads TGTGCCAGCAGGCAAACAGGGACCACCTCTGGAAACACCATATATTTT.

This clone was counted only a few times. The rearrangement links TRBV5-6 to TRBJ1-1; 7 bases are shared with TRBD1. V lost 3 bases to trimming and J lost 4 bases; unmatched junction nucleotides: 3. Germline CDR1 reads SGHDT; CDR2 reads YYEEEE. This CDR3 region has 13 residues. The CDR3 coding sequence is TGTGCCAGCAGCTCTCAGGGGGTCACTGAAGCTTTCTTT. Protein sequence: CASSSQGVTEAFF.

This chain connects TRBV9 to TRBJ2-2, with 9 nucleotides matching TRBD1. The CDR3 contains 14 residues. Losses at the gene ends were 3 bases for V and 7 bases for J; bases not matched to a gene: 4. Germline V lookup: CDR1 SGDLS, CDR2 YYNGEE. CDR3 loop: CASSGGTGFGELFF. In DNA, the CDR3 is TGTGCCAGCAGCGGAGGGACAGGGTTCGGGGAGCTGTTTTTT.

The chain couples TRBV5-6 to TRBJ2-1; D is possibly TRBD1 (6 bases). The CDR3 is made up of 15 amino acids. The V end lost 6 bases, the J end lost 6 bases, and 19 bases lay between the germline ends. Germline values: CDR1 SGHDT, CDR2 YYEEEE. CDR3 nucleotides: TGTGCCAGCAAAGCAGGGGCAAGAACATTCAATGAGCAGTTCTTC. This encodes CASKAGARTFNEQFF.

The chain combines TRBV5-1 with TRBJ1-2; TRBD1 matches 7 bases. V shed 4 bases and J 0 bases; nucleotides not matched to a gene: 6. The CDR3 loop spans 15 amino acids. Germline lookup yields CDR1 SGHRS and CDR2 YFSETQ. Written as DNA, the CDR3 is TGCGCCAGCAGCGCCGGACAGGCAGCTAACTATGGCTACACCTTC. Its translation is CASSAGQAANYGYTF.

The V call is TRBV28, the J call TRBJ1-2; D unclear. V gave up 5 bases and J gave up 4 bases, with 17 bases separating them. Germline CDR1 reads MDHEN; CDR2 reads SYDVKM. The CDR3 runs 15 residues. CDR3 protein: CASSPHGGTSYGYTF. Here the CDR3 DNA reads TGTGCCAGCAGTCCGCATGGAGGTACGAGCTATGGCTACACCTTC.

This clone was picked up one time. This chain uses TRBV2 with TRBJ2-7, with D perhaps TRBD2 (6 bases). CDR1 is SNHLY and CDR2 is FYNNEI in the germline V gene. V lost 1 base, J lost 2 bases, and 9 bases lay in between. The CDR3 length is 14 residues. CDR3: CASSEGRGTYEQYF. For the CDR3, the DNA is TGTGCCAGCAGTGAAGGGCGGGGAACCTACGAGCAGTACTTC. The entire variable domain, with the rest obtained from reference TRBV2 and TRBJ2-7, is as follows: EPEVTQTPSHQVTQMGQEVILRCVPISNHLYFYWYRQILGQKVEFLVSFYNNEISEKSEIFDDQFSVERPDGSNFTLKIRSTKLEDSAMYFCASSEGRGTYEQYFGPGTRLTVT.

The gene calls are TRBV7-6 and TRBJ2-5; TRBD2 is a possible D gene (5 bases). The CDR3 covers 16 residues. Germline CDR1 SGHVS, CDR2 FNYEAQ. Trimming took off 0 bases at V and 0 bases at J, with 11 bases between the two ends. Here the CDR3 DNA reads TGTGCCAGCAGCTTAGCAACTGGAGGCTACCAAGAGACCCAGTACTTC. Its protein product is CASSLATGGYQETQYF.

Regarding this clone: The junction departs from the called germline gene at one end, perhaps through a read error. CDR3 loop: CASSEMGRRSGANGLTF. The CDR3, as DNA: TGTGCCAGCAGTGAAATGGGTAGGCGCTCTGGGGCCAACGGCCTGACTTTC. The chain is built from TRBV6-1 and TRBJ2-6; tentatively, D is TRBD1 (5 bases). Germline loops: CDR1 MNHNS, CDR2 SASEGT. CDR3 length: 17 amino acids.

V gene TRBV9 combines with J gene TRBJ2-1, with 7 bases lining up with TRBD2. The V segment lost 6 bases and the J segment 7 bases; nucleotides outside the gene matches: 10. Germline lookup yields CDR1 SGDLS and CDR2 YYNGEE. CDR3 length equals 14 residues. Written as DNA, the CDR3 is TGTGCCAGCAATGAAAGGGCGGGAGTAAATGAGCAGTTCTTC. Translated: CASNERAGVNEQFF.

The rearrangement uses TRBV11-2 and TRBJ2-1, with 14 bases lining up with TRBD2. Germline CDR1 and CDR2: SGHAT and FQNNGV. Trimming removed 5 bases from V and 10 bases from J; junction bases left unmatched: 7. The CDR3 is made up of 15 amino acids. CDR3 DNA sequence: TGTGCCAGCAGCGCGACCCGGACTAGCGGGGGGGAGCAGTTCTTC. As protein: CASSATRTSGGEQFF.

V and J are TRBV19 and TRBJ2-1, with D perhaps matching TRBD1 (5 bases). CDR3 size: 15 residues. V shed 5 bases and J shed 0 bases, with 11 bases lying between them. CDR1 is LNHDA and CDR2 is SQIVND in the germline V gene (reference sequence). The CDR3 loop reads CASSPGHSSYNEQFF. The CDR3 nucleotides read TGTGCCAGTAGTCCCGGACACAGCTCCTACAATGAGCAGTTCTTC.

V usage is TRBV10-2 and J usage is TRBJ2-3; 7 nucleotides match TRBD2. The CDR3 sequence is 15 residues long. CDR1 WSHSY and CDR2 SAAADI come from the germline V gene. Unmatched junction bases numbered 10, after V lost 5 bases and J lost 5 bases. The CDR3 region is CASSPMGGSGDTQYF. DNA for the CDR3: TGCGCCAGCAGTCCCATGGGGGGGTCCGGAGATACGCAGTATTTT.

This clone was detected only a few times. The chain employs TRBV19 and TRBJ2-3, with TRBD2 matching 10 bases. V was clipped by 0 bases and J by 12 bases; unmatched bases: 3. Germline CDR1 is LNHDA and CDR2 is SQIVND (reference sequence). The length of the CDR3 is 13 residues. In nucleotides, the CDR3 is TGTGCCAGTAGTATAGATTCTAGCGGGGGACAGTATTTT. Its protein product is CASSIDSSGGQYF. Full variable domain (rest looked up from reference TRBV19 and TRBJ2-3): DGGITQSPKYLFRKEGQNVTLSCEQNLNHDAMYWYRQDPGQGLRLIYYSQIVNDFQKGDIAEGYSVSREKKESFPLTVTSAQKNPTAFYLCASSIDSSGGQYFGPGTRLTVL.

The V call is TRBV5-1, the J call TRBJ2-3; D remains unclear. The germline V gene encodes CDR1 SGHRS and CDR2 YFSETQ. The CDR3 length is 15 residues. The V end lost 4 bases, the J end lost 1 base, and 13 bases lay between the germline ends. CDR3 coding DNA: TGCGCCAGCAGCCAAATGTGGGCCCGCACAGATACGCAGTATTTT. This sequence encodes CASSQMWARTDTQYF.

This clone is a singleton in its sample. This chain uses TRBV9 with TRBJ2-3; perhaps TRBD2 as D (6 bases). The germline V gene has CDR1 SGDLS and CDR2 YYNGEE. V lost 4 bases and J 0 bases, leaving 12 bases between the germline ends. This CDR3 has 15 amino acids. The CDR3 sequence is CASSSGEASTDTQYF. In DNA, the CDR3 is TGTGCCAGCAGCTCCGGGGAGGCTAGCACAGATACGCAGTATTTT.

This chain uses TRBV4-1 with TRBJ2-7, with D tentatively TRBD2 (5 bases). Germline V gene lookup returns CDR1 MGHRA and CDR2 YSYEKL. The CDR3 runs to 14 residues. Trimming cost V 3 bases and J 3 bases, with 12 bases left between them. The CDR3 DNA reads TGCGCCAGCAGCCAGCCGGGATCGGACTACGAGCAGTACTTC. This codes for CASSQPGSDYEQYF.

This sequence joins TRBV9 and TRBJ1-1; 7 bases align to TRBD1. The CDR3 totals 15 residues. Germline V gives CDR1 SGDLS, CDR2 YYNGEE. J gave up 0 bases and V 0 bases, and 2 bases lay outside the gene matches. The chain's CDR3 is CASSVGGQLNTEAFF. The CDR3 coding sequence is TGTGCCAGCAGCGTAGGGGGACAGTTGAACACTGAAGCTTTCTTT.

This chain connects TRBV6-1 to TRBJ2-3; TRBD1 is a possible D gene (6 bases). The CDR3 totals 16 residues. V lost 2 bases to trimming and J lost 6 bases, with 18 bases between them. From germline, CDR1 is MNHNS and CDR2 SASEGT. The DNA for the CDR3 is TGTGCCAGCAGTGAAATCATGGGGACAAGAAGCGATACGCAGTATTTT. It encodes CASSEIMGTRSDTQYF.

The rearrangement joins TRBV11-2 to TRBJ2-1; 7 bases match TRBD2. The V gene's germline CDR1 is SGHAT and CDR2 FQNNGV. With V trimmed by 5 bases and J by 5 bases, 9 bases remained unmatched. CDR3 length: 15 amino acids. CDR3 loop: CASSRLRAGDNEQFF. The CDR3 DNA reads TGTGCCAGCAGCCGCCTGAGGGCGGGGGACAATGAGCAGTTCTTC.

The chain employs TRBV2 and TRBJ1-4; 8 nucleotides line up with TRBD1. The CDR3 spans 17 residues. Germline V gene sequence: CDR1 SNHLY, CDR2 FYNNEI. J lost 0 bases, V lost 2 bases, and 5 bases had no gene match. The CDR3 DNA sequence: TGTGCCAGCAGTGAACTCGGACAGGGCACAACTAATGAAAAACTGTTTTTT. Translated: CASSELGQGTTNEKLFF.

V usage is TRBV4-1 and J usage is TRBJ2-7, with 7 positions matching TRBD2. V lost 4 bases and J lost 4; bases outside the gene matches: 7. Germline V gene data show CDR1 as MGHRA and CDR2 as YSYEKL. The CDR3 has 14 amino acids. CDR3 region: CASSPRGEGYEQYF. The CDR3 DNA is TGCGCCAGCAGCCCGCGCGGGGAGGGGTACGAGCAGTACTTC.